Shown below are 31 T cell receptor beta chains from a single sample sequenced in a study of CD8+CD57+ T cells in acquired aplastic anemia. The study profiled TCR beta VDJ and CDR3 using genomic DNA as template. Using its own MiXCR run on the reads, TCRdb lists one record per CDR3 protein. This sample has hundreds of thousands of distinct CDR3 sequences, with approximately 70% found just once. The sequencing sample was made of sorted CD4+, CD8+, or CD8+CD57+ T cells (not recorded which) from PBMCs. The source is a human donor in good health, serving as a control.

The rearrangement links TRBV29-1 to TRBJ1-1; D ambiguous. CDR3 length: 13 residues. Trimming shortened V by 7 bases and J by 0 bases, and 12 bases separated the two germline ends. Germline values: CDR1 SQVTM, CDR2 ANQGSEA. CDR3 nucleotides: TGCAGCGCACAGAGCCAGCTGAACACTGAAGCTTTCTTT. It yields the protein CSAQSQLNTEAFF.

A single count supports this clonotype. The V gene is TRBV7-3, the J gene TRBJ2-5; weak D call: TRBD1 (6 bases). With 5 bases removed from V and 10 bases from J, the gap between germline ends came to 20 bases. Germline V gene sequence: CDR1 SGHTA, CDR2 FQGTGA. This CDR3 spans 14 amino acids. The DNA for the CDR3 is TGTGCCAGCAGCCCGGACAGAACAGATACGCACCAGTACTTC. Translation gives CASSPDRTDTHQYF.

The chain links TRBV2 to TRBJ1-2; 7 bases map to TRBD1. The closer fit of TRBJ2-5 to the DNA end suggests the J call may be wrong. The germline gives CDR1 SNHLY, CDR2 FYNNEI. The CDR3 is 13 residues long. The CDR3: CASSRQGSGGQYF. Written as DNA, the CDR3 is TGTGCCAGCTCAAGACAGGGCTCGGGCGGCCAGTACTTC.

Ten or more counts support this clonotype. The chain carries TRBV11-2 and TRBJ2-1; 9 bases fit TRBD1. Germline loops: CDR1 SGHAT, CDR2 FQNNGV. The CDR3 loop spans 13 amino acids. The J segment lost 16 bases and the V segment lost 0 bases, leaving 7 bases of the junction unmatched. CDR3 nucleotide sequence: TGTGCCAGCAGCTTAGATACAGGGGGCGCTTTATTCTTC. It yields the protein CASSLDTGGALFF.

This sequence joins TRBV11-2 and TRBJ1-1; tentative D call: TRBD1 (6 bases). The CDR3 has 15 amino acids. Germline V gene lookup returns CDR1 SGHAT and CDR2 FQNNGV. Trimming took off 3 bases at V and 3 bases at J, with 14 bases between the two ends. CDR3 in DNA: TGTGCCAGCAGCTTCGGACAGAGGAGAGACACTGAAGCTTTCTTT. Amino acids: CASSFGQRRDTEAFF.

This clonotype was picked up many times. The CDR3 nucleotides read TGTGCCAGCAGCGTGACAGGGGGGAACCAAGAGACCCAGTACTTC. Its protein product is CASSVTGGNQETQYF. The V gene is TRBV9, the J gene TRBJ2-5, with 9 bases aligning to TRBD1. Germline loops: CDR1 SGDLS, CDR2 YYNGEE. V shed 2 bases, J shed 0 bases, and the junction held 2 bases outside the gene matches. This CDR3 is 15 amino acids long.

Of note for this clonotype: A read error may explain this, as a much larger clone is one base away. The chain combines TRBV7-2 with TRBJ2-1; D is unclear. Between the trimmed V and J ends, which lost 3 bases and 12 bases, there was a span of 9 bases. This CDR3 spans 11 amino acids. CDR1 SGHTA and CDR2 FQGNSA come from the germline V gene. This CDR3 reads CASSLEYGQFF. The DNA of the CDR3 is TGTGCCAGCAGCTTGGAGTATGGGCAGTTCTTC.

The CDR3 region has the DNA TGCAGTGCTAGAGAATCAGGTGACCCGAGCTACACCTTC. The encoded protein is CSARESGDPSYTF. The V gene is TRBV20-1, the J gene TRBJ1-2; no clear D gene. The germline CDR1 and CDR2 sequences are DFQATT and SNEGSKA (reference sequence). Deletions cut 0 bases from V and 9 bases from J, with 14 bases between. The CDR3 spans 13 residues.

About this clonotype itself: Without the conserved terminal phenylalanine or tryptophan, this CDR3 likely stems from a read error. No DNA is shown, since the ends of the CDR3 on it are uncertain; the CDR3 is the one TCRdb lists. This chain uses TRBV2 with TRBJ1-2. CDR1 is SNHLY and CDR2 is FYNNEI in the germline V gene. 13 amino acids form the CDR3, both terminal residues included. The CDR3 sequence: CASNTAGTHCYPL.

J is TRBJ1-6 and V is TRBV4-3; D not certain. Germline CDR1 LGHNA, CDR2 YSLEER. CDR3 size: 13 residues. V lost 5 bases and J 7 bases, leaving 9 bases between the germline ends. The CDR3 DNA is TGCGCCAGCAGCGATGAGGTAAATTCACCCCTCCACTTT. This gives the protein CASSDEVNSPLHF.

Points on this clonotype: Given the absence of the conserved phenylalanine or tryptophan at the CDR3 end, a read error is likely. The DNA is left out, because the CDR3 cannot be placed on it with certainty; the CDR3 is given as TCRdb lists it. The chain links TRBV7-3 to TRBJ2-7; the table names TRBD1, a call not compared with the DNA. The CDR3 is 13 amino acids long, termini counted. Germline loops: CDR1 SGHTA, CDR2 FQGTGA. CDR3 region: CASSFFGQNPPLH.

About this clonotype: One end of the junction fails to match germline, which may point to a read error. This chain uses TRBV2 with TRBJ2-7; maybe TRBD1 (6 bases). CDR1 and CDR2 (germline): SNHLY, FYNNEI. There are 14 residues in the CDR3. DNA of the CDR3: TGCGCCAGCAGCTTGAGCAGGGGAGTCTCGGAGCGGTACTTC. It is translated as CASSLSRGVSERYF. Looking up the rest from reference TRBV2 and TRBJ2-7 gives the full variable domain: EPEVTQTPSHQVTQMGQEVILRCVPISNHLYFYWYRQILGQKVEFLVSFYNNEISEKSEIFDDQFSVERPDGSNFTLKIRSTKLEDSAMYFCASSLSRGVSERYFGPGTRLTVT.

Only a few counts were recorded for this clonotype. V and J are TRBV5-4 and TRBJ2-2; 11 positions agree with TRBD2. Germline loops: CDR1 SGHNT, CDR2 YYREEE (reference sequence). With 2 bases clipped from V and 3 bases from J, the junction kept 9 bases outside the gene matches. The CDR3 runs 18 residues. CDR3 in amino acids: CASSLEPIAGGYTGELFF. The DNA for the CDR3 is TGTGCCAGCAGCTTAGAACCTATAGCGGGGGGGTACACCGGGGAGCTGTTTTTT.

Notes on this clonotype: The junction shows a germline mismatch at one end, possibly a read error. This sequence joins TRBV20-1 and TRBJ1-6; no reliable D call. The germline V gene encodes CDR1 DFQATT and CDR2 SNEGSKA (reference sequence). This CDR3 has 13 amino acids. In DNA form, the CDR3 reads TGCAGCGCTAGTGTCGACGCAGGTTCATCCCTCCACTTT. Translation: CSASVDAGSSLHF.

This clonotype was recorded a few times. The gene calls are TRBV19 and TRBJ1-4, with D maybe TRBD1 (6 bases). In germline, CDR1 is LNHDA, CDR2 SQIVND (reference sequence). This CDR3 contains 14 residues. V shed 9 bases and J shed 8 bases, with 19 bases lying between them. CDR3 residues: CASSLRGAGEKLFF. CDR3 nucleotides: TGTGCCAGCAGTTTACGGGGGGCTGGGGAAAAACTGTTTTTT.

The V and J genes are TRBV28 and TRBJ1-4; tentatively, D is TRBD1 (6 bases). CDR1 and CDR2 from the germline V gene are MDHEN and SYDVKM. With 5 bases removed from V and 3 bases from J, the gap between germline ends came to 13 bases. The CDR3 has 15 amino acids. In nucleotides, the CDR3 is TGTGCCAGCAGTCAGATACAGGGAGCTAATGAAAAACTGTTTTTT. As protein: CASSQIQGANEKLFF.

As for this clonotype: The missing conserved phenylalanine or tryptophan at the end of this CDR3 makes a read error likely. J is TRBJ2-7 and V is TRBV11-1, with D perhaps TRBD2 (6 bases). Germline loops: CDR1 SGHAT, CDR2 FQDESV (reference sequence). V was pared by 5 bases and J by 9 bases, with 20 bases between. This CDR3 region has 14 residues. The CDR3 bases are TGTGCCAGCAGCGTAGGAACTAGCACAGATACGCAGTACATC. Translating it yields CASSVGTSTDTQYI.

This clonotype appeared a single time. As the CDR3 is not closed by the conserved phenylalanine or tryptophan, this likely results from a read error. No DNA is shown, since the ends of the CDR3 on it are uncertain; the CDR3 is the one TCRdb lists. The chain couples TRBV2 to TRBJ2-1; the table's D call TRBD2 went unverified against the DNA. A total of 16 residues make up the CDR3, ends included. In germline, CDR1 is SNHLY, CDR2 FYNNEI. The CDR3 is CASTRAFSGGETQYFG.

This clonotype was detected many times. DNA of the CDR3: TGTGCCAGTAGTATCGGCAGCGAGCAGTACTTC. As protein: CASSIGSEQYF. This chain joins TRBV19 and TRBJ2-7; D is unresolved. Deletions cut 3 bases from V and 6 bases from J, with 6 bases between. CDR1 and CDR2 from the germline V gene are LNHDA and SQIVND (reference sequence). The CDR3 spans 11 residues.

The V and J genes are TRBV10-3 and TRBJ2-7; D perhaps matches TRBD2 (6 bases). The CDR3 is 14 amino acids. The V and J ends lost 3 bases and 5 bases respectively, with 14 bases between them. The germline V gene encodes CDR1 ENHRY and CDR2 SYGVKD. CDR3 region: CAISEPGGDNEQYF. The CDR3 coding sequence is TGTGCCATCAGTGAACCCGGGGGAGACAACGAGCAGTACTTC.

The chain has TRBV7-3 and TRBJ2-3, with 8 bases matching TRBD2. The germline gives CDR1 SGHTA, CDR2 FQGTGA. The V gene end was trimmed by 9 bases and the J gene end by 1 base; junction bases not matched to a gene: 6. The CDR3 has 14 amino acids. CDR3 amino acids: CASKAGVGTDTQYF. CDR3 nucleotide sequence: TGTGCCAGTAAAGCGGGGGTGGGCACAGATACGCAGTATTTT.

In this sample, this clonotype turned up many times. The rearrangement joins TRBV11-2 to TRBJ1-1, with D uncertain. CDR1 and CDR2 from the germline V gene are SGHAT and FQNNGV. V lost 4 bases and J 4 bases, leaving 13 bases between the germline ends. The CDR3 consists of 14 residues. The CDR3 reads CASSSSGGSTEAFF. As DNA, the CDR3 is TGTGCCAGCAGCTCCTCCGGCGGGAGCACTGAAGCTTTCTTT.

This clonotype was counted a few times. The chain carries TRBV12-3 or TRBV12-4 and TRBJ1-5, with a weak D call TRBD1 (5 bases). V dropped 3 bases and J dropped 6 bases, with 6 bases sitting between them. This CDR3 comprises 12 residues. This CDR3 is CASSLGTQPQHF. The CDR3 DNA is TGTGCCAGCAGTTTGGGGACTCAGCCCCAGCATTTT.

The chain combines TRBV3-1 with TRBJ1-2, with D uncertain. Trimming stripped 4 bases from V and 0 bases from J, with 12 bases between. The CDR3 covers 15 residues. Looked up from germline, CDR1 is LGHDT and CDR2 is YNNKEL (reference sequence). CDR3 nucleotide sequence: TGTGCCAGCAGCCCTTTACTCAGACCTAACTATGGCTACACCTTC. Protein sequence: CASSPLLRPNYGYTF.

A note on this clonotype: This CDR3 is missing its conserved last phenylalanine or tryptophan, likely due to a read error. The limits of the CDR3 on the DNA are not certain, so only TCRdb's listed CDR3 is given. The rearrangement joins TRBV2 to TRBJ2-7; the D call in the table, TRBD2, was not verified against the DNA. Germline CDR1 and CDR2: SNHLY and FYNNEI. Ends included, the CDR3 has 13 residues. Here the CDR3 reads CASSRQWEGAEDL.

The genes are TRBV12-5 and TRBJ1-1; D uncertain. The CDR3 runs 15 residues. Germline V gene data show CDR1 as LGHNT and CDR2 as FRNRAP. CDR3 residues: CASSLSSYMNTEAFF. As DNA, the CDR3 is TGTGCCAGCAGTTTGTCGTCTTACATGAACACTGAAGCTTTCTTT.

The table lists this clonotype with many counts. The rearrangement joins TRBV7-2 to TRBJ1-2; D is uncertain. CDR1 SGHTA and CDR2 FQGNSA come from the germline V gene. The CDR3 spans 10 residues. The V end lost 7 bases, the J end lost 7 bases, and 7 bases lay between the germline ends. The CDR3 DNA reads TGTGCCAGCACCTCAGTTGGCTACACCTTC. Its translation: CASTSVGYTF.

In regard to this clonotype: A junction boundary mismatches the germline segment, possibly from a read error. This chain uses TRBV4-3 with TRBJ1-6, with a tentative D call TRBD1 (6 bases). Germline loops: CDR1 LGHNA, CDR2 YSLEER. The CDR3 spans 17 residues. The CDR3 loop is CACSQDLTGSYNSPLHF. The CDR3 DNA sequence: TGCGCCTGCAGCCAAGACTTGACAGGCTCCTATAATTCACCCCTCCACTTT.

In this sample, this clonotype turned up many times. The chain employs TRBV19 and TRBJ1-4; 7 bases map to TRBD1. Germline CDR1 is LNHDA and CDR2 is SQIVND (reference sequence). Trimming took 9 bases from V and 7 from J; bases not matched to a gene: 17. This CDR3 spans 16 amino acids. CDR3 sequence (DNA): TGTGCCAGCACGCGCACAGGGGCTGATCGGAGTGAAAAACTGTTTTTT. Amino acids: CASTRTGADRSEKLFF.

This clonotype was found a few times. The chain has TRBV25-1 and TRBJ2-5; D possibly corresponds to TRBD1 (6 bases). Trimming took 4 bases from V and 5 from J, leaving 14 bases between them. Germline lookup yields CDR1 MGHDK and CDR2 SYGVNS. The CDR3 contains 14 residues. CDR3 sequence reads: CASSVQGFGETQYF. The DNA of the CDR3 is TGTGCCAGCAGTGTACAGGGTTTTGGTGAGACCCAGTACTTC.

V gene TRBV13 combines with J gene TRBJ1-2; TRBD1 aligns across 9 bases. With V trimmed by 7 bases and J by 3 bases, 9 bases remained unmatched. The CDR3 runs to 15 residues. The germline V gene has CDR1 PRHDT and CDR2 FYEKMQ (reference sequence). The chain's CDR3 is CASNESGQGHYGYTF. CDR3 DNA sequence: TGTGCCAGCAACGAATCGGGACAGGGACACTATGGCTACACCTTC.